The 7 T cell receptor beta chains listed next were all sequenced from one sample in a study of early T cells in non-severe SARS-CoV-2 infection. TCRdb ran MiXCR on the 5' RACE reads and lists one entry per CDR3 protein. Seen here are some 91,000 distinct CDR3 sequences, approximately 15% observed once, and the top ten hold around 5.4%. Sequencing was done on a sample of whole blood. These receptors were obtained from an adult who was a healthcare worker with PCR-confirmed SARS-CoV-2 infection or an uninfected control (not recorded which).

This clonotype was counted only a few times. The chain employs TRBV27 and TRBJ1-6; weak D call: TRBD1 (5 bases). The CDR3 runs 15 residues. With 5 bases removed from V and 10 bases from J, the gap between germline ends came to 18 bases. The germline V gene has CDR1 MNHEY and CDR2 SMNVEV (reference sequence). CDR3 sequence (DNA): TGTGCCAGCAGTCCACCCCCGGCAGGGAGGTCACCCCTCCACTTT. This sequence encodes CASSPPPAGRSPLHF.

The chain has TRBV6-5 and TRBJ2-5; a possible D gene is TRBD2 (6 bases). Germline assignment: CDR1 MNHEY and CDR2 SVGAGI. The CDR3 contains 17 residues. Trimming took off 4 bases at V and 3 bases at J, with 21 bases between the two ends. For the CDR3, the DNA is TGTGCCAGCAGTTCCTCGCCCCCACTTTGGGGGGAAGAGACCCAGTACTTC. Protein product: CASSSSPPLWGEETQYF.

In this sample, this clonotype turned up many times. The chain uses TRBV4-2 and TRBJ2-7; D is unresolved. The V gene lost 0 bases and the J gene lost 6 bases, with 9 bases spanning the gap. This CDR3 has 13 residues. Germline assignment: CDR1 LGHNA and CDR2 YNFKEQ. The chain's CDR3 is CASSQEVGIEQYF. CDR3 DNA sequence: TGTGCCAGCAGCCAAGAGGTCGGCATCGAGCAGTACTTC.

The chain recombines TRBV7-9 with TRBJ2-3; D not certain. Trimming cost V 3 bases and J 5 bases, with 9 bases left between them. This CDR3 region has 13 residues. Germline V gene lookup returns CDR1 SEHNR and CDR2 FQNEAQ (reference sequence). The CDR3: CASSFMSGDTQYF. The CDR3 DNA sequence: TGTGCCAGCAGCTTTATGTCTGGAGATACGCAGTATTTT.

J is TRBJ1-6 and V is TRBV28; TRBD1 matches 7 bases. This CDR3 region has 14 residues. V shed 5 bases and J 7 bases; nucleotides not matched to a gene: 5. Looked up from germline, CDR1 is MDHEN and CDR2 is SYDVKM. The CDR3 here is CASSATGTNSPLHF. CDR3 bases: TGTGCCAGCAGTGCGACAGGGACCAATTCACCCCTCCACTTT.

The chain uses TRBV5-5 and TRBJ2-1; 8 bases agree with TRBD1. V gave up 0 bases and J gave up 7 bases; unmatched junction bases: 6. There are 15 residues in the CDR3. Germline CDR1 reads SGHKS; CDR2 reads YYEKEE (reference sequence). The CDR3 sequence is CASSLASYRGNEQFF. The CDR3 DNA reads TGTGCCAGCAGCTTGGCCTCGTACAGGGGGAATGAGCAGTTCTTC.

In its sample, this clonotype was seen many times. The J gene is TRBJ2-6, the V gene TRBV6-5, with 9 bases aligning to TRBD2. The V gene's germline CDR1 is MNHEY and CDR2 SVGAGI. The CDR3 runs to 18 residues. V lost 1 base, J lost 2 bases, and 6 bases stayed unmatched. CDR3 in DNA: TGTGCCAGCAGTTACTTGGCTAGCGGGATTCCTGGGGCCAACGTCCTGACTTTC. This translates into CASSYLASGIPGANVLTF.